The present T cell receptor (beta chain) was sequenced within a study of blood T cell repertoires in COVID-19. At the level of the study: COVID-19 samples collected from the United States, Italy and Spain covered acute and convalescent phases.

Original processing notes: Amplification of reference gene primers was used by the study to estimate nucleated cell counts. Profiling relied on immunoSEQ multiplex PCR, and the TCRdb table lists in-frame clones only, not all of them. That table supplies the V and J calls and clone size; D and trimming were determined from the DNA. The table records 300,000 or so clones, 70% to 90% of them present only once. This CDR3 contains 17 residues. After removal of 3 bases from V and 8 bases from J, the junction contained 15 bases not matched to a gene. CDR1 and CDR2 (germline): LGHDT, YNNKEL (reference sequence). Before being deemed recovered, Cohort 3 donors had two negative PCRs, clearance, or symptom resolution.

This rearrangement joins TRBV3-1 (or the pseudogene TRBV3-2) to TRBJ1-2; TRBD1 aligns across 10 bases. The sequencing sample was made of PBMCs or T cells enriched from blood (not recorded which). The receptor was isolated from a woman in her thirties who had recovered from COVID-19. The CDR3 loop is CASSHLLPGQGTGGYTF. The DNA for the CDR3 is TGTGCCAGCAGCCATCTACTCCCGGGACAGGGGACAGGAGGCTACACCTTC.